The clone carrying this T cell receptor (beta chain) was picked up a small number of times. Antigen specificity is unknown. This sample was taken from a study of beta chain features in type 1 diabetes. The wider study: Roughly 98 million sorted cells were examined across all samples. General observations from the study: A potential PCR bias toward shorter templates would be equal in patient and control samples. Shorter TCRB CDR3s, moderately but significantly so, marked every one of the four CD4+ subsets in Type 1 diabetes patients.

The isolated RNA, all of it, was reverse transcribed, so expressed TCRB transcripts were what got sequenced. Produced via immunoSEQ multiplex PCR; TCRdb's table is partial and in-frame only. Of 250,000 to 350,000 clones listed, approximately 9.9% were seen once; the top ten hold about 0.015%. This CDR3 comprises 12 residues. V dropped 5 bases and J dropped 7 bases, with 8 bases sitting between them. Per germline, CDR1 SGHVS and CDR2 FQNEAQ. Sorted CD4+ subsets: naive, central memory, regulatory, stem cell-like memory (CD45RO/CCR7/CD25/CD127/CD95/CD27 panel). This clonotype was obtained from a woman aged 25 to 45 in good health. Sequencing was performed on naive CD4+ T cells from blood. V usage is TRBV7-8 and J usage is TRBJ1-4; D is undetermined. The CDR3 DNA follows: TGTGCCAGCAGCCCGGTTGGTGAAAAACTGTTTTTT. It is translated as CASSPVGEKLFF.